This entry lists 16 T cell receptor beta chains sequenced from one sample in a study of radiation and T cells in renal cell carcinoma. The time point here: blood 2 weeks post-SBRT. Stated treatment: 15 Gy SBRT to primary tumor, nephrectomy 4 weeks later. Using immunoSEQ multiplex PCR, the repertoire was profiled, and TCRdb retains in-frame clones only, with some absent. The sample yields about 130,000 clones, 88% seen once. The sequencing used blood, collected from a patient whose treatment included radiotherapy and nephrectomy. All receptors come from a woman in her seventies with renal cell carcinoma.

This clone was counted once. The chain couples TRBV6-1 to TRBJ2-3; maybe TRBD1 (6 bases). The CDR3 loop spans 13 amino acids. V lost 8 bases to trimming and J lost 2 bases, with 11 bases between them. CDR1 and CDR2 from the germline V gene are MNHNS and SASEGT. The DNA for the CDR3 is TGTGCCAGCCGGGACAACTTCACAGATACGCAGTATTTT. Its protein is CASRDNFTDTQYF.

The chain joins TRBV19 to TRBJ1-5, with D unclear. The CDR3 has 12 amino acids. CDR1 and CDR2 (germline): LNHDA, SQIVND (reference sequence). V was shortened by 1 base and J by 4 bases, with 2 bases between the two germline ends. CDR3 bases: TGTGCCAGTAGTATAGTTAATCAGCCCCAGCATTTT. Protein sequence: CASSIVNQPQHF. Using reference TRBV19 and TRBJ1-5 for the parts outside the CDR3, the full variable domain is DGGITQSPKYLFRKEGQNVTLSCEQNLNHDAMYWYRQDPGQGLRLIYYSQIVNDFQKGDIAEGYSVSREKKESFPLTVTSAQKNPTAFYLCASSIVNQPQHFGDGTRLSIL.

The rearrangement uses TRBV30 and TRBJ1-1, with D possibly being TRBD1 (5 bases). This CDR3 comprises 12 residues. The V and J ends lost 1 base and 8 bases respectively, with 11 bases between them. Germline V CDR1 and CDR2: GTSNPN, SVGIG (reference sequence). The CDR3 DNA sequence: TGTGCCTGGAGTGGGACATACGAAGAAGCTTTCTTT. Translating it yields CAWSGTYEEAFF.

The rearrangement links TRBV7-2 to TRBJ1-4; D uncertain. Trimming left V 3 bases short and J 4 bases short, with 9 bases between. There are 14 residues in the CDR3. Germline V gene data show CDR1 as SGHTA and CDR2 as FQGNSA. CDR3 nucleotides: TGTGCCAGCAGCTTTATCGGGATTAATGAAAAACTGTTTTTT. Protein product: CASSFIGINEKLFF.

Points on this clone: One junction end does not reproduce the germline sequence, and a read error may be involved. The chain recombines TRBV7-7 with TRBJ2-3, with a possible D match to TRBD2 (5 bases). The CDR3 contains 14 residues. The germline CDR1 and CDR2 sequences are SSHAT and FNYEAQ (reference sequence). The CDR3 here is CASSSSGITDTQYF. The CDR3, as DNA: TGTGCTAGCAGCTCGAGCGGAATCACAGATACGCAGTATTTT.

The chain links TRBV28 to TRBJ1-6, with 8 bases that match TRBD1. The CDR3 is 14 residues long. J was trimmed by 8 bases and V by 3 bases; bases with no gene match: 3. CDR1 is MDHEN, CDR2 SYDVKM, per germline. The CDR3 DNA is TGTGCCAGCAGTTTGACAGGGGAATATTCACCCCTCCACTTT. It yields the protein CASSLTGEYSPLHF.

The chain is built from TRBV5-4 and TRBJ2-3; a weak D match, TRBD2 (5 bases). The CDR3 is made up of 13 amino acids. Trimming shortened V by 3 bases and J by 3 bases, and 8 bases separated the two germline ends. Germline V gene data show CDR1 as SGHNT and CDR2 as YYREEE (reference sequence). This CDR3 is CASSSEVTDTQYF. The CDR3 DNA sequence: TGTGCCAGCAGCTCGGAGGTGACAGATACGCAGTATTTT.

Points on this clone: Germline and junction disagree at one end, which may indicate a read error. As DNA, the CDR3 is TGTGCTAGCAGCTTAAGGGCAGGGGGCTACGAGCAGTACTTC. It codes for CASSLRAGGYEQYF. J is TRBJ2-7 and V is TRBV7-7, with TRBD1 matching 7 bases. Per germline, CDR1 SSHAT and CDR2 FNYEAQ (reference sequence). The CDR3 is 14 amino acids.

The CDR3 loop reads CASSQGASSNQPQHF. In DNA, the CDR3 is TGTGCCAGCAGCCAGGGAGCCAGTTCTAATCAGCCCCAGCATTTT. The chain has TRBV4-2 and TRBJ1-5; no definite D call. The CDR3 is 15 amino acids. Trimming left V 3 bases short and J 4 bases short, with 13 bases between. Germline assignment: CDR1 LGHNA and CDR2 YNFKEQ.

The chain couples TRBV5-6 to TRBJ2-7; 8 bases agree with TRBD1. The junction had 5 bases not matched to a gene; V was cut back by 5 bases and J by 4 bases. This CDR3 has 13 residues. CDR1 and CDR2 (germline): SGHDT, YYEEEE. This chain's CDR3 is CASRLTGGYEQYF. As DNA, the CDR3 is TGTGCCAGCAGATTAACAGGGGGGTACGAGCAGTACTTC.

The chain combines TRBV9 with TRBJ2-3; D gene ambiguous. This CDR3 is 16 amino acids long. Germline V gives CDR1 SGDLS, CDR2 YYNGEE. V was pared by 0 bases and J by 4 bases, with 15 bases between. For the CDR3, the DNA is TGTGCCAGCAGCGTAGCGGCCGGTGGCGCCGCAGATACGCAGTATTTT. Translation gives CASSVAAGGAADTQYF.

The chain has TRBV29-1 and TRBJ2-3; 8 nucleotides agree with TRBD2. The V and J ends lost 0 bases and 5 bases, in that order; junction bases with no gene match: 7. CDR1 is SQVTM, CDR2 ANQGSEA, per germline. This CDR3 has 15 residues. CDR3 sequence reads: CSVEESRGGGDTQYF. CDR3 in DNA: TGCAGCGTTGAAGAGAGTCGGGGGGGCGGAGATACGCAGTATTTT.

J is TRBJ2-7 and V is TRBV11-3; D may be TRBD1 (6 bases). V dropped 3 bases and J dropped 0 bases, with 15 bases sitting between them. CDR3 length: 16 residues. In germline, CDR1 is SGHNT, CDR2 YENEEA. Here the CDR3 reads CASSLQGWASSYEQYF. The CDR3 bases are TGTGCCAGCAGCTTGCAGGGGTGGGCCTCCTCCTACGAGCAGTACTTC.

This chain links TRBV5-3 with TRBJ1-2; D remains unclear. TRBV5-3 is known as an ORF, though its function is uncertain. V was clipped by 0 bases and J by 5 bases, with 5 bases between them. This CDR3 spans 12 amino acids. The CDR3 here is CARSLDSYGYTF. The DNA for the CDR3 is TGTGCCAGAAGCTTGGACAGTTATGGCTACACCTTC.

The V call is TRBV14, the J call TRBJ2-7; TRBD2 is a possible D gene (5 bases). V was trimmed by 0 bases and J by 3 bases, leaving 15 bases between them. Germline V gene data show CDR1 as SGHDN and CDR2 as FVKESK. CDR3 length: 16 residues. CDR3 coding DNA: TGTGCCAGCAGCCAAGATACCAAGCCTCGGGACTACGAGCAGTACTTC. Its translation is CASSQDTKPRDYEQYF.

The rearrangement uses TRBV5-6 and TRBJ2-7; TRBD1 matches at 7 bases. Trimming removed 2 bases from V and 3 bases from J; junction bases left unmatched: 2. The CDR3 loop spans 13 amino acids. Germline CDR1 reads SGHDT; CDR2 reads YYEEEE. The DNA of the CDR3 is TGTGCCAGCAGCTTATCAGGGGGCTACGAGCAGTACTTC. This encodes CASSLSGGYEQYF. Combining the CDR3 with reference TRBV5-6 and TRBJ2-7 gives the whole variable domain DAGVTQSPTHLIKTRGQQVTLRCSPKSGHDTVSWYQQALGQGPQFIFQYYEEEERQRGNFPDRFSGHQFPNYSSELNVNALLLGDSALYLCASSLSGGYEQYFGPGTRLTVT.